The T cell receptor (beta chain) under discussion was sequenced for a study of T-cell reconstitution after alpha-beta-depleted transplantation in children. Findings and limits, study-wide: Newly produced T cells mostly accounted for T-cell counts and diversity one year post-transplant.

Using unique molecular identifiers, the investigators prepared the TCRbeta library. From the PCR reads, TCRdb called clonotypes with MiXCR, one entry per CDR3 protein. The sample shows a few hundred thousand distinct CDR3 sequences, 20% to 30% of them seen only once. The CDR3 is made up of 14 amino acids. In germline, CDR1 is KGHDR, CDR2 SFDVKD. The V gene lost 2 bases and the J gene lost 7 bases, with 14 bases spanning the gap. About this clonotype: Its antigen is undetermined.

This chain uses TRBV24-1 with TRBJ2-7; TRBD2 might be the D (5 bases). The sample consisted of PBMCs, taken before TCRalphabeta/CD19-depleted stem cell transplant. The clonotype comes from a boy in the first two years of life with Wiskott-Aldrich syndrome, due to receive a stem cell transplant. The CDR3 protein is CATSDSSVPGEQYF. CDR3 nucleotides: TGTGCCACCAGTGATTCGTCGGTTCCGGGGGAGCAGTACTTC.